The sequence of this TCR beta chain was determined in a study of beta chain features in type 1 diabetes. Study-level points and caveats: PCR might favor shorter templates, equally in patients and controls.

Each donor gave one heparinised blood draw averaging roughly 120 mL. Sorted populations were all over 98% pure. In regard to this clone: The antigen remains undetermined.

Germline values: CDR1 SGHDN, CDR2 FVKESK. V dropped 1 base and J dropped 4; count of bases not matched to a gene: 11. This CDR3 is built from 17 residues. As every portion of the isolated RNA was reverse transcribed, the sequencing read expressed TCRB transcripts. Stem cell-like memory T cell samples underwent survey-depth immunoSEQ sequencing. They averaged about 1.01 million reads. TCRdb's table, derived via immunoSEQ multiplex PCR, lists solely in-frame clones and lacks some. The table lists approximately 84,000 clones, around 32% of them singletons. The TCR was taken from a woman younger than 35 in good health. The chain employs TRBV14 and TRBJ2-3, with 7 bases lining up with TRBD1. Sequenced input: stem cell memory CD4+ T cells from blood. For the CDR3, the DNA is TGTGCCAGCAGCCAAGTTCGTACGGACAGGAGGTCAGATACGCAGTATTTT. This encodes CASSQVRTDRRSDTQYF.